This entry features one T cell receptor beta chain sequence. In its sample, this clonotype was seen many times. Its target antigen remains unknown. Base qualities are missing; no much larger clone stands one base away. The CDR3 holds 15 amino acids from the cysteine to the phenylalanine. Just CDR3 DNA is preserved here, 45 bases in frame from base 1. CDR1 is given as SGHRS and CDR2 as YFSETQ, both from the germline V gene. Here V drops 4 bases and J drops 7 bases, and the junction holds 6 bases not matched to any gene. This sample is drawn from a study of post-analysis software for immune sequencing data (dated by TCRdb to 2015 to 2017). Broadly, across the study: Relapsing-remitting, secondary progressive and progressive-relapsing multiple sclerosis were recorded as disease courses, and subtype annotation was lacking for some patients. Patient repertoires were compared against roughly 12 previously published healthy control repertoires from donors aged roughly 6 to 28 years. A subset of samples was prepared in parallel using single-end sample barcoding, then pooled and co-amplified after Illumina adapter ligation.

Receptor amplification or capture employed PCR. Sequencing instrument: Illumina HiSeq 2500. To reduce PCR and sequencing biases, unique molecular identifiers were incorporated into the TCR beta cDNA libraries. Per 1 to 10 million input T cells, roughly 0.5 million cDNA molecules were obtained, such that each molecule approximated one T cell. The patient libraries were prepared and sequenced using the same protocol as the earlier healthy control dataset. Samples belonging to the same batch were prepared together, multiplexed and sequenced on a shared HiSeq lane. For the original study's pipeline: MIGEC was used to process the raw barcoded reads, and molecular identifier groups with only a single read were discarded before consensus assembly and CDR3 extraction. VDJtools was used for post-analysis of the clonotype tables, and diversity was normalized by down-sampling every dataset to the size of the smallest sample. To correct batch-related cross-sample contamination, repertoire overlap clustering matched CDR3 amino acid sequences but not nucleotide sequences. The raw public reads went through TCRdb reprocessing: fastp at Q25, MiXCR clone calling, in-frame beta chains kept. Rows matching on CDR3 protein sequence are summarized as one entry with the most common DNA and genes. The V and J calls were determined by TCRdb, not by the authors. This sample comprises about 200,000 distinct CDR3 sequences, around 30% of them detected only once. The ten largest make up 3.4% of the sample.

The study at large found these results: The control group was slightly older than the multiple sclerosis patient group. Significantly lower normalized Chao1 diversity was found in multiple sclerosis patients than in controls, suggesting substantial peripheral T-cell clonal expansion. Patients showed significantly higher frequencies than controls for a handful of TRBV segments, among them TRBV5-6, TRBV5-1 and TRBV20-1. When samples were clustered directly using the F measure, samples prepared in the same batch co-clustered strongly, which prompted a batch-effect correction.

TCR beta repertoires were profiled from peripheral blood of some 13 young patients with multiple sclerosis to demonstrate the VDJtools post-analysis software. The multiple sclerosis patients were children and adolescents ranging in age from roughly 6 to 16 years. The sequenced sample was blood. The receptor's source is a girl under 18 with multiple sclerosis. The chain uses TRBV5-1 and TRBJ2-1, and 12 junctional nucleotides match TRBD1. Here the CDR3 is given as CASSQGQGARNEQFF. In nucleotides, the sequence is TGCGCCAGCAGCCAGGGACAGGGGGCGCGAAATGAGCAGTTCTTC.